Below, one TCR beta chain is given with its context. Its antigen is unknown. This sample includes further DNA sequences coding for the same CDR3. This sample is part of a study of shared clonotypes between healthy human individuals. General study points: The donor pool, a small one, limited the genetic and exposure-history diversity represented. Clonotype sharing among donors was thought likely to change with sequencing depth. Researchers sampled blood only, noting tissue repertoires likely differ.

The germline CDR1 and CDR2 sequences are KGHSH and LQKENI. The junction had 0 bases not matched to a gene; V was cut back by 1 base and J by 4 bases. The CDR3 contains 13 residues. Genomic DNA from each subset was divided evenly over several immunoSEQ plates. Assay used: immunoSEQ multiplex PCR; TCRdb lists only in-frame clones, some missing. The table lists about 470,000 clones, around 79% of them singletons. Sequenced sample: PBMCs. The gene calls are TRBV18 and TRBJ2-5, with 7 positions matching TRBD2. This receptor was obtained from a woman aged 35 to 49 in good health. Some clones in this sample may be carry-over from other donors' samples. CDR3 nucleotide sequence: TGTGCCAGCTCACCACGCGGGGGAGAGACCCAGTACTTC. Translating it yields CASSPRGGETQYF.